Presented here are 11 T cell receptor beta chains from one specimen sequenced in a study of shared clonotypes between healthy human individuals. Clones were read by immunoSEQ multiplex PCR, and TCRdb kept only the in-frame ones, dropping some. The sample carries around 1,000,000 clones, 60% to 85% recorded once. The specimen was memory CD4+ T cells from PBMCs. Described subset: CD45RA-negative fraction. The receptors derive from a man younger than 35 in good health. Some clones in this sample may be carry-over from other donors' samples.

Details on this clone: Since a far larger clone is one base different, this is likely a read error. The chain couples TRBV5-6 to TRBJ1-2; 10 bases fit TRBD1. The CDR3 is 16 amino acids. The V and J ends lost 7 bases and 4 bases, in that order; junction bases with no gene match: 13. Germline CDR1 and CDR2: SGHDT and YYEEEE. Written as DNA, the CDR3 is TGTGCCAGCCGCCTATGGGGGACAGGGGATTCCTATGGCTACACCTTC. This translates into CASRLWGTGDSYGYTF. The full variable domain, rest sourced from reference TRBV5-6 and TRBJ1-2, is DAGVTQSPTHLIKTRGQQVTLRCSPKSGHDTVSWYQQALGQGPQFIFQYYEEEERQRGNFPDRFSGHQFPNYSSELNVNALLLGDSALYLCASRLWGTGDSYGYTFGSGTRLTVV.

The chain has TRBV5-4 and TRBJ2-7, with 7 bases aligning to TRBD2. Trimming took 4 bases from V and 3 from J; bases not matched to a gene: 7. This CDR3 contains 14 residues. The germline gives CDR1 SGHNT, CDR2 YYREEE (reference sequence). Written as DNA, the CDR3 is TGTGCCAGCAGCCCCGGGAGGTGGAACTACGAGCAGTACTTC. Its translation: CASSPGRWNYEQYF.

Only one count was recorded for this clone. V is TRBV5-1 and J is TRBJ2-1; D uncertain. V dropped 9 bases and J dropped 1 base, with 11 bases sitting between them. The CDR3 is made up of 13 amino acids. Germline V lookup: CDR1 SGHRS, CDR2 YFSETQ. For the CDR3, the DNA is TGCGCCACCGCCGGTCCTTCCTACAATGAGCAGTTCTTC. Translated: CATAGPSYNEQFF.

This clone has just one count. The V call is TRBV11-3, the J call TRBJ2-2; D unclear. The CDR3 runs 16 residues. Trimming took off 1 base at V and 6 bases at J, with 15 bases between the two ends. Germline assignment: CDR1 SGHNT and CDR2 YENEEA. The DNA for the CDR3 is TGTGCCAGCAGCTTAGGATTGGCCCAGACTCCCGGGGAGCTGTTTTTT. Its protein is CASSLGLAQTPGELFF.

The V gene is TRBV30, the J gene TRBJ2-7; D not resolved. CDR3 size: 12 residues. V was cut by 3 bases and J by 1 base, with 7 bases left in between. Germline V lookup: CDR1 GTSNPN, CDR2 SVGIG (reference sequence). CDR3 loop: CAWSLVSYEQYF. In DNA form, the CDR3 reads TGTGCCTGGAGCCTAGTGTCCTACGAGCAGTACTTC.

The V and J genes are TRBV29-1 and TRBJ2-1, with 10 bases aligning to TRBD2. The CDR3 runs 13 residues. Germline V CDR1 and CDR2: SQVTM, ANQGSEA. V lost 7 bases, J lost 6 bases, and 6 bases stayed unmatched. The CDR3 DNA is TGCAGCGCAAGCGGGAGGGGAGGCAATGAGCAGTTCTTC. It encodes CSASGRGGNEQFF.

The V gene is TRBV9, the J gene TRBJ2-5; no clear D gene. The CDR3 spans 13 residues. Germline V CDR1 and CDR2: SGDLS, YYNGEE. V lost 5 bases, J lost 1 base, and 9 bases lay in between. The CDR3 DNA reads TGTGCCAGCAGTCGGTCTACCCAAGAGACCCAGTACTTC. As protein: CASSRSTQETQYF.

The gene calls are TRBV9 and TRBJ2-2; no clear D. The germline gives CDR1 SGDLS, CDR2 YYNGEE. V lost 9 bases, J lost 0 bases, and 12 bases lay in between. There are 14 residues in the CDR3. This CDR3 reads CATAPRSNTGELFF. The CDR3 DNA follows: TGTGCCACCGCTCCTAGATCGAACACCGGGGAGCTGTTTTTT.

The V call is TRBV6-1, the J call TRBJ2-4; 7 nucleotides agree with TRBD1. J lost 6 bases, V lost 0 bases, and 2 bases had no gene match. Germline V gene sequence: CDR1 MNHNS, CDR2 SASEGT. The CDR3 sequence is 14 residues long. The CDR3 sequence: CASSEAGQANIQYF. Here the CDR3 DNA reads TGTGCCAGCAGTGAAGCTGGACAGGCAAACATTCAGTACTTC.

V usage is TRBV5-1 and J usage is TRBJ2-3, with 9 bases fitting TRBD1. The germline V gene encodes CDR1 SGHRS and CDR2 YFSETQ. This CDR3 is built from 15 residues. J lost 6 bases, V lost 3 bases, and 8 bases had no gene match. The CDR3 is CASSSTPGTGDTQYF. The CDR3 region has the DNA TGCGCCAGCAGCTCAACTCCCGGGACAGGGGATACGCAGTATTTT.

The CDR3 protein is CATSRTGRSNQPQHF. The CDR3 bases are TGTGCCACCAGCAGGACAGGCCGTAGCAATCAGCCCCAGCATTTT. The chain has TRBV15 and TRBJ1-5; D perhaps matches TRBD1 (6 bases). The CDR3 loop spans 15 amino acids. Per the germline V gene, CDR1 is LNHNV and CDR2 is YYDKDF (reference sequence). The V gene lost 3 bases and the J gene lost 0 bases, with 9 bases spanning the gap.